One T cell receptor beta chain is described in this entry. These oral cavity squamous cell carcinomas were HPV-negative and locally advanced. Blood libraries mostly used about 500 ng genomic DNA, six replicates each. The method was immunoSEQ multiplex PCR; TCRdb's version includes in-frame clones alone and lacks a portion of them. The repertoire includes approximately 72,000 clones, approximately 82% of them detected once, and nearly 3.5% sits in the top ten. The V segment lost 6 bases and the J segment 1 base; nucleotides outside the gene matches: 14. The germline gives CDR1 SGHAT, CDR2 FQNNGV. There are 19 residues in the CDR3. This record belongs to a study of neoadjuvant anti-PD-1 for oral cavity cancer. Study-wide context: Nivolumab at 3 mg/kg was mostly given biweekly, three to four doses, pre-surgery.

The origin of this receptor is a person aged 40-85 years with oral cavity squamous cell carcinoma. V gene TRBV11-2 combines with J gene TRBJ1-6, with TRBD1 matching over 8 bases. The material was PBMCs, obtained before nivolumab (anti-PD-1) treatment. The CDR3 bases are TGTGCCAGCAGGCCCGACAGGGGAGATTGGCGATCCTATAATTCACCCCTCCACTTT. Translation: CASRPDRGDWRSYNSPLHF.